This T cell receptor beta chain derives from a study of blood T cell repertoires in COVID-19. About the study: Specimens from acute and convalescent COVID-19 originated in the United States, Italy and Spain.

From germline, CDR1 is SGHAT and CDR2 FQNNGV. The trim removed 1 base at V and 2 bases at J, leaving 5 bases unmatched. This CDR3 spans 15 amino acids. In the study's own analysis: Reference gene primer amplification gave estimated nucleated cell counts. Sequencing used immunoSEQ multiplex PCR; TCRdb keeps in-frame clones, though not all of them. V, J and clone size were drawn from that table, and D and trimming were deduced from the DNA. The sample includes about 68,000 clones, around 90% of them seen just once. Enrolment of Seattle patients took place during active infection, and they were followed longitudinally.

Sequenced: peripheral blood. The receptor was isolated from a man in his fifties with COVID-19, enrolled during active disease. The J gene is TRBJ2-7, the V gene TRBV11-2; 7 bases map to TRBD2. The CDR3 protein is CASSLVRGLPYEQYF. CDR3 coding DNA: TGTGCCAGCAGCTTAGTACGGGGACTACCCTACGAGCAGTACTTC.